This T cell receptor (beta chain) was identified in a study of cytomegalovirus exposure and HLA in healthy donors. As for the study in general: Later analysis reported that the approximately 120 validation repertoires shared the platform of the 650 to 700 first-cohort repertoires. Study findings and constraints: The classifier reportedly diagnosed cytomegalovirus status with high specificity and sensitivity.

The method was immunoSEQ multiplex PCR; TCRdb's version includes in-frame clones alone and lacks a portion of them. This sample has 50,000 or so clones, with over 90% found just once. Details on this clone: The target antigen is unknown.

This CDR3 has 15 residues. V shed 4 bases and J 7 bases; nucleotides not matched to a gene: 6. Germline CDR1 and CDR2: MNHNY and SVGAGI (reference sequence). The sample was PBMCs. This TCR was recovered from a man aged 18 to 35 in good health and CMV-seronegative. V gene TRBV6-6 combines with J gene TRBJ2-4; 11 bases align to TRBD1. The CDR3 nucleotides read TGTGCCAGCAGTTTACCGGGACAGGGGGAGAACATTCAGTACTTC. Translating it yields CASSLPGQGENIQYF.